This T cell receptor (beta chain) was obtained from a study of T cells in Graves' hyperthyroidism and ophthalmopathy. The CDR3 regions of TCR beta were amplified from RNA transcripts. The TCR CDR3 first-round RT-PCR relied on the HTBI primer set. TCRdb called the multiplex PCR reads again in MiXCR, with one record for every CDR3 protein. Counted here are about 110,000 distinct CDR3 sequences, approximately 15% occurring once; the ten biggest clones make up less than 50%. The ends were cut back, 2 bases at V and 6 bases at J, with 12 bases in the middle. The CDR3 contains 13 residues. From germline, CDR1 is GTSNPN and CDR2 SVGIG (reference sequence). This clonotype was recorded many times.

The sample consisted of blood. The chain is built from TRBV30 and TRBJ2-3; the D is unclear. This clonotype originated in a woman between 50 and 59 years old with Graves' hyperthyroidism. CDR3 nucleotide sequence: TGTGCCTGGAGTACTCTACGTGGGGATACGCAGTATTTT. This sequence encodes CAWSTLRGDTQYF.